This TCR beta chain was retrieved from a study of tumor-infiltrating lymphocytes in localized non-small cell lung cancer. The CDR3 has 14 amino acids. In germline, CDR1 is MNHEY, CDR2 SVGAGI. Profiling relied on immunoSEQ multiplex PCR, and the TCRdb table lists in-frame clones only, not all of them. This table has under 15,000 clones, 70% to 90% appearing once. V and J are TRBV6-5 and TRBJ2-5, with 9 bases identical to TRBD2. Near its end, the DNA agrees better with TRBJ2-7, so the J call may be wrong. The sequencing input was uninvolved lung tissue not adjacent to the tumor. The source of this sequence is a human donor with non-small cell lung cancer. CDR3 sequence reads: CASRLAGSSYEQYF. The CDR3 DNA sequence: TGTGCCAGCAGACTAGCGGGTAGCTCCTACGAGCAGTACTTC.